The clone carrying this T cell receptor (beta chain) was observed once. The sample belongs to a study of blood T cell repertoires in COVID-19. About the study: The United States, Italy and Spain were the sources of the acute and convalescent COVID-19 samples. T cells, B-cell-depleted T cells, or PBMCs provided the cDNA or gDNA that served as material.

The CDR3 extends over 16 amino acids. The V gene lost 3 bases and the J gene lost 5 bases, with 20 bases spanning the gap. Germline values: CDR1 MDHEN, CDR2 SYDVKM. Original analysis: Counts of nucleated cells, estimated from reference gene primer amplification, were obtained. Generated by immunoSEQ multiplex PCR, the TCRdb table keeps only in-frame clones and is missing some. The D gene and trimming were derived from the DNA, and the V and J assignments and clone size from that table. The sample has around 50,000 clones, 70% to 90% seen once. This sequence was found in a human donor in a cohort sampled during active COVID-19. The sequencing sample was made of peripheral blood. The V and J genes are TRBV28 and TRBJ2-7, with D possibly TRBD2 on 6 matching bases. CDR3 region: CASSFSRRGGRNEQYF. CDR3 bases: TGTGCCAGCAGTTTTAGCCGTAGGGGTGGGAGGAACGAGCAGTACTTC.